This T cell receptor (beta chain) was identified during a study of blood T cell repertoires in COVID-19. At the level of the study: Sites in the United States, Italy and Spain provided acute and convalescent COVID-19 samples. The analysed material was cDNA or gDNA that came from T cells, B-cell-depleted T cells, or PBMCs.

Per germline, CDR1 MDHEN and CDR2 SYDVKM. V gave up 6 bases and J gave up 7 bases; unmatched junction bases: 9. The CDR3 has 14 amino acids. This table comes from immunoSEQ multiplex PCR, and its TCRdb copy is limited to in-frame clones, with some not included. Of some 430,000 clones listed, 80% to 95% are singletons. The genes are TRBV28 and TRBJ1-2; 9 nucleotides agree with TRBD1. Sequencing was carried out using PBMCs or T cells enriched from blood (not recorded which). The clonotype originates from a man younger than 30 who had recovered from COVID-19. The CDR3 loop is CASSQTGQGSGYTF. In DNA form, the CDR3 reads TGTGCCAGCAGCCAGACCGGACAGGGGTCTGGCTACACCTTC.